The TCR beta chain described here comes from a study of blood T cells in healthy people across ages. The wider study: Per two T cells, about one barcoded beta molecule was captured through template switching.

For the second PCR, which ran for roughly 7 to 11 cycles, a sample-barcoded 5' primer and a J-beta primer mix were used. TCRdb re-called the 5' RACE reads through MiXCR, storing one row per CDR3 protein. The sample includes about 640,000 distinct CDR3 sequences, around three fifths seen only once; the top ten take over 30%. CDR1 is MNHEY and CDR2 is SVGEGT in the germline V gene. The CDR3 totals 15 residues. Trimming cost V 2 bases and J 4 bases; bases outside gene matches: 5. Overall study findings and caveats: TCR beta diversity was tightly associated with the proportion of naive T cells. Diversity estimates drawn from one million T cells were deemed underestimates.

Regarding this clonotype: The antigen remains unidentified.

The sequenced sample was blood. The chain joins TRBV6-2 or TRBV6-3 to TRBJ1-5; 7 nucleotides align to TRBD1. This clonotype was obtained from a man between 60 and 75 years old in good health. The CDR3 spells CASSYRQGYNQPQHF. CDR3 coding DNA: TGTGCCAGCAGTTACCGACAGGGATATAATCAGCCCCAGCATTTT.